This is a list of T cell receptor beta chains from one sample in a study of memory CD4+ T cells and cytomegalovirus serostatus. The table came from immunoSEQ multiplex PCR; TCRdb's copy has only in-frame clones and leaves some out. The sample has 45,000 to 65,000 clones; around four fifths are singletons. Sample: memory CD4+ T cells from blood. Receptors originate from an adult in good health and CMV-seronegative. Both conserved end residues are part of each CDR3. Each record gives: clone size, J gene, D gene, V gene, CDR3 protein, CDR3 DNA. A D gene is named only where the DNA matches it firmly. Expanded clones get a size class; other rows say once, few or many, or leave the size out.

once,TRBJ2-2,TRBD1,TRBV5-1,CASSLGQGNTGELFF,TGCGCCAGCAGCTTGGGACAGGGTAACACCGGGGAGCTGTTTTTT
-,TRBJ2-7,-,TRBV6-5,CASRTFDEQYF,TGTGCCAGCCGGACTTTTGACGAGCAGTACTTC
-,TRBJ1-1,TRBD1,TRBV27,CASSWGQRNTEAFF,TGTGCCAGCAGTTGGGGACAGCGGAACACTGAAGCTTTCTTT
-,TRBJ2-7,-,TRBV5-1,CASSLLGTGSYEQYF,TGCGCCAGCAGCCTCCTCGGGACCGGCTCCTACGAGCAGTACTTC
-,TRBJ1-4,-,TRBV25-1,CASSDGRFEKLFF,TGTGCCAGCAGTGACGGCAGGTTTGAAAAACTGTTTTTT
-,TRBJ2-2,TRBD1,TRBV29-1,CSAKNPGQGIGELFF,TGCAGCGCAAAAAACCCCGGACAGGGGATCGGGGAGCTGTTTTTT
-,TRBJ2-7,TRBD1,TRBV27,CASSGRDRTQPYF,TGTGCCAGCAGTGGCCGGGACAGAACGCAGCCGTACTTC
-,TRBJ2-3,TRBD2,TRBV18,CASSPLSGGAADTQYF,TGTGCCAGCTCACCACTCAGCGGGGGGGCGGCGGATACGCAGTATTTT
-,TRBJ1-6,-,TRBV28,CASSSVDRAYNSPLHF,TGTGCCAGCAGTTCGGTGGACAGAGCCTATAATTCACCCCTCCACTTT
-,TRBJ2-2,-,TRBV11-3,CASSSGPNTGELFF,TGTGCCAGCAGCTCCGGACCGAACACCGGGGAGCTGTTTTTT
-,TRBJ1-1,-,TRBV15,CATSRDKRFNTEAFF,TGTGCCACCAGCAGAGATAAAAGGTTCAACACTGAAGCTTTCTTT
-,TRBJ2-1,-,TRBV7-6,CASSLGSGPEQFF,TGTGCCAGCAGCTTAGGGTCTGGACCTGAGCAGTTCTTC
-,TRBJ1-3,TRBD1,TRBV2,CASSLLTGPSGNTIYF,TGTGCCAGCAGTCTTTTGACAGGGCCCTCTGGAAACACCATATATTTT
once,TRBJ2-2,TRBD1,TRBV5-1,CASSPSQGVGELFF,TGCGCCAGCAGCCCCTCTCAGGGGGTCGGGGAGCTGTTTTTT
-,TRBJ2-7,TRBD1,TRBV9,CASSVEGQGYHEQYF,TGTGCCAGCAGCGTAGAGGGACAGGGGTACCACGAGCAGTACTTC
few,TRBJ1-6,TRBD1,TRBV7-2,CASSLGHRDRSLHF,TGTGCCAGCAGCTTAGGCCACCGGGACAGAAGTCTCCACTTT
-,TRBJ2-1,-,TRBV6-5,CASTKHNEQFF,TGTGCCAGCACTAAACACAATGAGCAGTTCTTC
medium-sized,TRBJ1-2,-,TRBV10-3,CAITGVPHYGYTF,TGTGCCATCACGGGGGTCCCACACTATGGCTACACCTTC
-,TRBJ1-2,TRBD1,TRBV6-1,CASKIMDRGYGYTF,TGTGCCAGCAAAATTATGGACAGGGGTTATGGCTACACCTTC
few,TRBJ2-1,TRBD2,TRBV6-4,CASSPSGGKGEQFF,TGTGCCAGCAGTCCTAGCGGGGGTAAGGGTGAGCAGTTCTTC
-,TRBJ1-2,-,TRBV18,CASSTDSNYGYTF,TGTGCCAGCTCTACGGACAGTAACTATGGCTACACCTTC
once,TRBJ2-3,-,TRBV4-2,CASSQDRQYF,TGTGCCAGCAGCCAAGATAGGCAGTATTTT
-,TRBJ2-4,-,TRBV2,CASCRGIKNIQYF,TGTGCCAGCTGCCGCGGGATTAAAAACATTCAGTACTTC
few,TRBJ2-5,-,TRBV11-1,CASRREGGETQYF,TGTGCCAGCAGACGCGAAGGGGGGGAGACCCAGTACTTC
few,TRBJ1-1,TRBD1,TRBV2,CASTRGLDTEAFF,TGTGCCAGCACCAGGGGGCTGGACACTGAAGCTTTCTTT
-,TRBJ2-2,-,TRBV5-1,CASSLVWDGELFF,TGCGCCAGCAGCTTGGTTTGGGACGGGGAGCTGTTTTTT
few,TRBJ1-2,-,TRBV4-1,CASSQDGNYGYTF,TGCGCCAGCAGCCAAGACGGTAACTATGGCTACACCTTC
-,TRBJ1-1,-,TRBV19,CASKITSSRLNTEAFF,TGTGCCAGTAAAATTACCTCCTCCCGACTGAACACTGAAGCTTTCTTT
few,TRBJ2-1,-,TRBV29-1,CSVSPGGSSYNEQFF,TGCAGCGTTTCCCCCGGGGGAAGCTCCTACAATGAGCAGTTCTTC
-,TRBJ1-4,-,TRBV15,CATSRGVGSEKLFF,TGTGCCACCAGCAGAGGGGTGGGGAGTGAAAAACTGTTTTTT
-,TRBJ1-1,-,TRBV5-1,CASKQAGGDTEAFF,TGCGCCAGCAAACAGGCCGGGGGAGACACTGAAGCTTTCTTT
-,TRBJ2-3,TRBD2,TRBV7-9,CASSRGGAFTDTQYF,TGTGCCAGCAGCCGCGGGGGGGCTTTTACAGATACGCAGTATTTT
once,TRBJ2-2,-,TRBV5-1,CASSLAANTGELFF,TGCGCCAGCAGCTTAGCTGCGAACACCGGGGAGCTGTTTTTT
-,TRBJ2-1,-,TRBV7-6,CASSLTEQGYNEQFF,TGTGCCAGCAGCTTAACTGAACAGGGATACAATGAGCAGTTCTTC
-,TRBJ1-4,-,TRBV2,CASEAVTEKLFF,TGTGCCAGCGAGGCAGTAACAGAAAAACTGTTTTTT
-,TRBJ1-3,-,TRBV6-5,CATVIDGSSGNTIYF,TGTGCCACCGTAATCGACGGAAGCTCTGGAAACACCATATATTTT
-,TRBJ2-5,-,TRBV5-4,CASSQGGGQETQYF,TGCGCCAGCAGCCAAGGGGGGGGCCAAGAGACCCAGTACTTC
few,TRBJ2-5,-,TRBV5-6,CASSLEGLKVYF,TGTGCCAGCAGCTTGGAGGGCCTGAAGGTGTACTTC
-,TRBJ1-5,-,TRBV7-2,CASSLSDGGQPQHF,TGTGCCAGCAGCCTATCGGACGGAGGGCAGCCCCAGCATTTT
-,TRBJ1-2,-,TRBV9,CASSVQGGLSYGYTF,TGTGCCAGCAGCGTACAGGGAGGGTTAAGCTATGGCTACACCTTC
-,TRBJ1-2,-,TRBV2,CASSEALGGQAF,TGTGCCAGCAGTGAAGCGCTTGGGGGCCAAGCCTTC
-,TRBJ1-5,-,TRBV28,CASSSIQGGIGQPQHF,TGTGCCAGCAGTTCGATACAGGGCGGTATTGGCCAGCCCCAGCATTTT
-,TRBJ2-6,-,TRBV30,CAWRVGGANVLTF,TGTGCCTGGAGGGTGGGTGGGGCCAACGTCCTGACTTTC
-,TRBJ2-2,-,TRBV6-5,CASSYSPPENTGELFF,TGTGCCAGCAGTTACTCGCCACCAGAGAACACCGGGGAGCTGTTTTTT
few,TRBJ1-5,TRBD1,TRBV19,CASSPQTGNQPQHF,TGTGCCAGTAGTCCCCAGACAGGGAATCAGCCCCAGCATTTT
-,TRBJ1-2,TRBD1,TRBV27,CATKLGQTLSNGYTF,TGTGCCACTAAGCTGGGACAGACCTTGTCTAATGGCTACACCTTC
-,TRBJ2-3,TRBD2,TRBV7-9,CASSLNLAGDSDTQYF,TGTGCCAGCAGCTTAAATCTAGCGGGGGATTCAGATACGCAGTATTTT